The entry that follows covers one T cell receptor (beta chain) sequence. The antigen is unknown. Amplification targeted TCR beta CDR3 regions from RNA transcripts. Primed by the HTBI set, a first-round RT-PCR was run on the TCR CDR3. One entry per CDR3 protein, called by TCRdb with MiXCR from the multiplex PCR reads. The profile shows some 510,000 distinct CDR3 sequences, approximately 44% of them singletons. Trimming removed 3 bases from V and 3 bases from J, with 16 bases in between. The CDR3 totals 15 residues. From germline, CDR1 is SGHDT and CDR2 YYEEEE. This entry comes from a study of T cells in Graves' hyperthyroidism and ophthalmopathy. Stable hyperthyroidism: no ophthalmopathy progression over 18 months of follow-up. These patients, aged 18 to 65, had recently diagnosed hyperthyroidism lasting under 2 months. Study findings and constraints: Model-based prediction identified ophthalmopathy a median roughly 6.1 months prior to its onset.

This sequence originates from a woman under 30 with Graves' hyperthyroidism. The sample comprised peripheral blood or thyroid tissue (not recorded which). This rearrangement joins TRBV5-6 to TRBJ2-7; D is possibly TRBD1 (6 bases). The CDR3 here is CASSWSRTDVYEQYF. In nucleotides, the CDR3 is TGTGCCAGCAGCTGGAGCAGGACAGATGTCTACGAGCAGTACTTC.